This T cell receptor (beta chain) was retrieved from a study of blood T cell repertoires in COVID-19 (dated by TCRdb to the early 2020s). Notes on the research overall: Collaborator samples came from the United States, Italy and Spain and covered acute and convalescent phases of COVID-19. Deeply sampled blood TCRbeta repertoires from subjects exposed to, actively infected with, or recovered from COVID-19 were included in the dataset. The prospective study material was composed of cDNA or gDNA derived from T cells, B-cell-depleted T cells, or PBMCs. A de-identified subject ID, COVID-19 status, age in years and sex were almost always included in the sample metadata. HLA class I and class II types, where available, came from metadata supplied by the sample provider rather than from assay-based typing. A freely available public database, intended as a resource for researchers studying the immune response to SARS-CoV-2, is where the repertoires were released. The samples were drawn from the first 160 participants of the ongoing ImmuneRACE study and from 950 to 1,500 subjects provided by 6 global collaborators. Overall study results and their limits: The quantity of clinical and demographic metadata differed by source and by participant and was supplied without curation.

Points on this clone: The target of this receptor is not known. It has no much larger one-base neighbor in the sample; base qualities were not kept.

Enrolling through a virtual design, the prospective study's participants ranged in age from roughly 18 to 89 years and lived across approximately 25 United States geographic areas. In the prospective study, cohorts were assigned on the basis of participant-reported clinical history obtained from a screening survey and a study questionnaire. ImmuneRACE Cohort 3 recovered participants were defined by two consecutive negative NP/OP PCR tests, healthcare professional clearance, or symptom resolution. Each participant in the prospective study had whole blood, serum and a nasopharyngeal or oropharyngeal swab collected by mobile phlebotomists. Over a roughly 2-month period, participants in the prospective study had the option of providing additional blood draws and questionnaires. Blood samples from the prospective study were shipped frozen or at room temperature prior to DNA extraction. The immunoSEQ Assay, a bias-controlled multiplex PCR, was used to amplify TCRbeta CDR3 regions from genomic DNA. In the paper's pipeline: Nucleated cell counts per sample were estimated from amplification of reference gene primers within the assay. Sequence reads were collapsed and filtered to measure the absolute abundance of every unique TCRbeta CDR3 rearrangement. For each sample, productive Simpson clonality was calculated as the square root of Simpson's diversity index over productive rearrangements. Here the immuneACCESS table is served through TCRdb, limited to in-frame sequences with V and J called. Missing clones are a known gap in these copies; in checked studies unresolved V genes cover under half, and the rest lacks a known reason. V and J calls plus clone size are reproduced from that table; the DNA served to infer D and trimming. Counted in this sample were roughly 400,000 clones; 85% to 90% of them appeared once. The biggest ten clones account for around 9.3% of the sample.

The receptor comes from a woman in her forties or fifties who had recovered from COVID-19. Sequenced: PBMCs or T cells enriched from blood (not recorded which).

The DNA sequence follows: TGCGCCAGCAGCCAAGATTGGTCGACAGGGGACGGCTATGGCTACACCTTC. The encoded protein is CASSQDWSTGDGYGYTF. Here the chain combines TRBV4-1 and TRBJ1-2; TRBD1 lines up with 8 middle nucleotides. Trimming leaves V shorter by 0 bases and J shorter by 4 bases, with the junction holding 10 bases beyond the gene matches. CDR1 and CDR2 were assigned from the germline V gene as MGHRA and YSYEKL. Spanning cysteine to phenylalanine, the CDR3 consists of 17 amino acids. Here the CDR3 DNA is all that survives: 51 bases in frame from base 1.